This T cell receptor (beta chain) came from a study of a mutant IDH1 vaccine in newly diagnosed glioma. Study overall: Prior therapy was radiotherapy, temozolomide, or both; most received both.

The time point: baseline, week 1 (first vaccination visit). Treatment noted: pre-vaccination baseline after standard-of-care therapy. This CDR3 region has 14 residues. The germline V gene encodes CDR1 SGHTS and CDR2 YDEGEE. Germline trimming cut 4 bases from V and 4 bases from J; bases unmatched to any gene: 5. Assay used: immunoSEQ multiplex PCR; TCRdb lists only in-frame clones, some missing. This sample has nearly 70,000 clones, with 75% to 85% found just once. This clonotype was obtained from a man in his fifties or sixties with glioma. The sequences come from PBMCs, collected from a glioma patient treated with radiotherapy, temozolomide or both. The chain couples TRBV5-8 to TRBJ1-5; 7 nucleotides line up with TRBD1. The CDR3 nucleotides are TGTGCCAGCAGCCTGGCAGGGGGGAATCAGCCCCAGCATTTT. This sequence encodes CASSLAGGNQPQHF.